This record concerns one TCR beta chain sequence. Within Nashville, Tennessee resided all donors, each a Caucasian adult. This entry comes from a study of shared clonotypes between healthy human individuals. This table comes from immunoSEQ multiplex PCR, and its TCRdb copy is limited to in-frame clones, with some not included. The repertoire consists of some 2,500,000 clones, with approximately 93% occurring once and the leading ten covering about 0.39%. The CDR3 consists of 14 residues. V dropped 4 bases and J dropped 6; count of bases not matched to a gene: 3. The germline V gene has CDR1 MNHNS and CDR2 SASEGT.

Sequencing input: naive CD4+ T cells from PBMCs. Subset given: CD45RA+ positively selected. The rearrangement links TRBV6-1 to TRBJ1-5; 10 bases are a match to TRBD1. The clonotype comes from a man aged 18-30 years in good health. Some clones in this sample may be carry-over from other donors' samples. The CDR3 nucleotides read TGTGCCAGCAGTGTCCGGACAGGGGGTCAGCCCCAGCATTTT. Its translation: CASSVRTGGQPQHF.